The 15 T cell receptor beta chains listed next were all sequenced from one sample in a study of blood T cell repertoires in COVID-19. Method: immunoSEQ multiplex PCR; TCRdb's copy keeps in-frame clones and lacks some. The data show about 210,000 clones, with less than 85% seen just once and over 7% held by the top ten. Sequencing used peripheral blood. The receptors stem from a woman in her seventies with acute or convalescent COVID-19.

The CDR3: CASSPRTGSGDTQYF. The CDR3 DNA follows: TGTGCCAGCAGCCCCCGGACAGGGTCAGGAGATACGCAGTATTTT. This rearrangement joins TRBV9 to TRBJ2-3; TRBD1 agrees at 8 bases. Trimming took 4 bases from V and 5 from J; bases not matched to a gene: 9. CDR1 SGDLS and CDR2 YYNGEE come from the germline V gene. The CDR3 covers 15 residues. Full variable domain (rest looked up from reference TRBV9 and TRBJ2-3): DSGVTQTPKHLITATGQRVTLRCSPRSGDLSVYWYQQSLDQGLQFLIQYYNGEERAKGNILERFSAQQFPDLHSELNLSSLELGDSALYFCASSPRTGSGDTQYFGPGTRLTVL.

The CDR3 loop reads CAISRDRTYEQYV. As DNA, the CDR3 is TGTGCCATCAGTCGGGACAGAACCTACGAGCAGTACGTC. The chain links TRBV10-3 to TRBJ2-7; 7 bases line up with TRBD1. The CDR3 has 13 amino acids. V trimming: 5 bases; J trimming: 2 bases; junction bases outside the gene matches: 3. Germline assignment: CDR1 ENHRY and CDR2 SYGVKD.

The CDR3 is CASSQSRGLDTQYF. The CDR3 region has the DNA TGTGCCAGCAGTCAATCTAGGGGTTTGGATACGCAGTATTTT. The chain links TRBV6-5 to TRBJ2-3; D is perhaps TRBD1 (5 bases). Trimming removed 5 bases at V and 6 bases at J, with 15 bases between. This CDR3 is built from 14 residues. Germline values: CDR1 MNHEY, CDR2 SVGAGI.

The gene calls are TRBV6-4 and TRBJ1-6; possible D gene TRBD1, 5 bases. The CDR3 length is 15 residues. V lost 3 bases, J lost 10 bases, and 16 bases lay in between. Looked up from germline, CDR1 is MRHNA and CDR2 is SNTAGT. The CDR3 DNA sequence: TGTGCCAGCAGTGATTATCCGGGACTGACCTCACCCCTCCACTTT. Translated, it gives CASSDYPGLTSPLHF.

J is TRBJ1-6 and V is TRBV6-1; 10 bases are shared with TRBD1. This CDR3 contains 15 residues. V dropped 2 bases and J dropped 6; count of bases not matched to a gene: 1. The germline gives CDR1 MNHNS, CDR2 SASEGT. CDR3 sequence (DNA): TGTGCCAGCAGTGAACGGACAGGGGGTAATTCACCCCTCCACTTT. Translation: CASSERTGGNSPLHF.

The chain links TRBV24-1 to TRBJ1-2; possibly TRBD1 for D (6 bases). The CDR3 extends over 14 amino acids. With 2 bases removed from V and 8 bases from J, the gap between germline ends came to 14 bases. Germline CDR1 and CDR2: KGHDR and SFDVKD. CDR3 nucleotide sequence: TGTGCCACCAGTGATTCTACGGGGGGCAGAGGCTACACCTTC. It translates to CATSDSTGGRGYTF.

The rearrangement joins TRBV5-4 to TRBJ2-1, with 7 positions matching TRBD2. The trim removed 2 bases at V and 0 bases at J, leaving 8 bases unmatched. CDR1 is SGHNT, CDR2 YYREEE, per germline (reference sequence). The CDR3 contains 17 residues. CDR3: CASSFRWLAVSYNEQFF. CDR3 DNA: TGTGCCAGCAGCTTCCGATGGCTAGCGGTCTCCTACAATGAGCAGTTCTTC.

The genes are TRBV15 and TRBJ2-5; 10 bases align to TRBD2. This CDR3 comprises 16 residues. Germline-derived CDR1 and CDR2 are LNHNV and YYDKDF (reference sequence). V was clipped by 0 bases and J by 5 bases; unmatched bases: 6. CDR3 sequence: CATSRDVAGGKETQYF. The CDR3 DNA is TGTGCCACCAGCAGAGATGTAGCGGGGGGAAAGGAGACCCAGTACTTC.

The chain links TRBV24-1 to TRBJ2-2, with 7 bases matching TRBD2. Trimming removed 5 bases from V and 4 bases from J; junction bases left unmatched: 6. CDR1 and CDR2 (germline): KGHDR, SFDVKD. This CDR3 region has 15 residues. The DNA of the CDR3 is TGTGCCACCAGTGCCTTCGGGGGGTTCACCGGGGAGCTGTTTTTT. It is translated as CATSAFGGFTGELFF.

The chain uses TRBV3-1 (or the pseudogene TRBV3-2) and TRBJ1-4, with TRBD1 matching over 9 bases. V trimming: 4 bases; J trimming: 5 bases; junction bases outside the gene matches: 11. The CDR3 covers 17 residues. Germline V gives CDR1 LGHDT, CDR2 YNNKEL (reference sequence). CDR3 in DNA: TGTGCCAGCAGCCTTAGACGGACAGGGGATAAGAATGAAAAACTGTTTTTT. Translating gives CASSLRRTGDKNEKLFF.

The J gene is TRBJ1-2, the V gene TRBV18, with D perhaps TRBD1 (5 bases). This CDR3 contains 13 residues. CDR1 is KGHSH, CDR2 LQKENI, per germline. V lost 6 bases and J 8 bases, leaving 16 bases between the germline ends. CDR3 sequence (DNA): TGTGCCAGCTCCGCGGGAACGAGGGACGGCTACACCTTC. Its translation is CASSAGTRDGYTF.

This clone was observed a few times. The J gene is TRBJ2-6, the V gene TRBV30, with 9 bases aligning to TRBD2. The CDR3 spans 16 residues. The V gene's germline CDR1 is GTSNPN and CDR2 SVGIG (reference sequence). V was clipped by 0 bases and J by 2 bases; unmatched bases: 2. The CDR3 bases are TGTGCCTGGAGTGTAGCGGGGGGCGCTGGGGCCAACGTCCTGACTTTC. Translation gives CAWSVAGGAGANVLTF.

This clone turned up a few times. The chain uses TRBV5-1 and TRBJ2-7; the match to TRBD2 covers 9 bases. The CDR3 consists of 15 residues. The ends lost 0 bases at V and 7 bases at J; junction bases unmatched: 8. Germline lookup yields CDR1 SGHRS and CDR2 YFSETQ. CDR3 coding DNA: TGCGCCAGCAGCTTGGATCGAGCGGGGGGATTAGAGCAGTACTTC. Translated, it gives CASSLDRAGGLEQYF. Based on the CDR3 plus reference TRBV5-1 and TRBJ2-7, the full variable domain is KAGVTQTPRYLIKTRGQQVTLSCSPISGHRSVSWYQQTPGQGLQFLFEYFSETQRNKGNFPGRFSGRQFSNSRSEMNVSTLELGDSALYLCASSLDRAGGLEQYFGPGTRLTVT.

The V gene is TRBV6-1, the J gene TRBJ2-7, with TRBD1 as a possible D gene (6 bases). The CDR3 totals 19 residues. Looked up from germline, CDR1 is MNHNS and CDR2 is SASEGT. The V and J ends lost 2 bases and 2 bases respectively, with 25 bases between them. This CDR3 reads CASSERGKSTGLRAYEQYF. For the CDR3, the DNA is TGTGCCAGCAGTGAAAGGGGAAAATCCACAGGGCTACGAGCCTACGAGCAGTACTTC.

The chain has TRBV6-1 and TRBJ2-7; possibly TRBD1 for D (5 bases). The CDR3 runs to 14 residues. Germline CDR1 reads MNHNS; CDR2 reads SASEGT. Between the trimmed V and J ends, which lost 2 bases and 3 bases, there was a span of 11 bases. The CDR3 DNA reads TGTGCCAGCAGTGAATTAGGGGTTGGCTACGAGCAGTACGTC. This sequence encodes CASSELGVGYEQYV.